This T cell receptor (beta chain) was sequenced in a study of CD8+CD57+ T cells in acquired aplastic anemia. Study as a whole: Yields of DNA that came from sorted CD4+ and CD8+ cells averaged roughly 3.2 ug. Study-level results: Nearly 30 was the count of CD8+ CDR3 sequences that patients shared with controls.

The CDR3 spans 12 residues. Trimming pared 2 bases from V and 8 bases from J, leaving 6 bases between. Germline assignment: CDR1 SNHLY and CDR2 FYNNEI. CDR3 and TCR beta VDJ profiling relied on genomic DNA as the template. MiXCR, run by TCRdb on the reads, gives a single entry per CDR3 protein. The profile shows about 200,000 distinct CDR3 sequences, about a third of them singletons. This clonotype was recorded many times. Its antigen is currently unknown. Source material: sorted CD4+, CD8+, or CD8+CD57+ T cells (not recorded which) from PBMCs. The J gene is TRBJ1-4, the V gene TRBV2, with D hard to call. The clonotype comes from a human donor in good health, serving as a control. CDR3 DNA: TGTGCCAGCAGTGAAATGAGCGAAAAACTGTTTTTT. It is translated as CASSEMSEKLFF.